Below, 9 T cell receptor beta chains from the same sample are listed, as sequenced in a study of shared clonotypes between healthy human individuals. Only in-frame clones appear in the TCRdb table, and some are missing; sequencing was by immunoSEQ multiplex PCR. This table holds roughly 500,000 clones, about 85% found once. The sequencing sample was made of PBMCs. The receptors were gathered from a woman in her thirties or forties in good health. Some clones in this sample may be carry-over from other donors' samples.

The chain uses TRBV6-1 and TRBJ2-3, with 7 bases matching TRBD1. Trimming took 8 bases from V and 5 from J; bases not matched to a gene: 10. The germline CDR1 and CDR2 sequences are MNHNS and SASEGT. The CDR3 length is 14 residues. The CDR3 sequence: CASGATGIIDTQYF. CDR3 nucleotides: TGTGCCAGCGGGGCGACAGGGATTATAGATACGCAGTATTTT.

The rearrangement joins TRBV7-2 to TRBJ2-3; unclear D gene. The CDR3 is 15 amino acids. The germline V and J ends were trimmed by 1 base and 0 bases, with 8 bases remaining between them. Germline V gene data show CDR1 as SGHTA and CDR2 as FQGNSA. The CDR3 nucleotides read TGTGCCAGCAGCTTAGTCGGCCATAGCACAGATACGCAGTATTTT. The encoded protein is CASSLVGHSTDTQYF.

This clone was counted between two and nine times. V and J are TRBV2 and TRBJ2-2; maybe TRBD2 (6 bases). Trimming took 8 bases from V and 0 from J, leaving 10 bases between them. Germline V CDR1 and CDR2: SNHLY, FYNNEI. The CDR3 sequence is 14 residues long. CDR3 nucleotide sequence: TGTGCCAGCCGGACTACCTCGAACACCGGGGAGCTGTTTTTT. Protein: CASRTTSNTGELFF.

The genes are TRBV5-4 and TRBJ2-7; D is tentatively TRBD1 or TRBD2 (8 bases each). The CDR3 has 16 residues. V gave up 4 bases and J gave up 2 bases, with 19 bases separating them. The V gene's germline CDR1 is SGHNT and CDR2 YYREEE (reference sequence). CDR3 sequence (DNA): TGTGCCAGCAGCCCGGGGGGGGACAGGATCACCTACGAGCAGTACTTC. Translating it yields CASSPGGDRITYEQYF.

This chain joins TRBV18 and TRBJ2-7; 9 bases match TRBD2. J lost 2 bases, V lost 3 bases, and 2 bases had no gene match. The germline V gene has CDR1 KGHSH and CDR2 LQKENI. The CDR3 is 14 amino acids. The CDR3 spells CASSPGTSTYEQYF. DNA of the CDR3: TGTGCCAGCTCACCCGGGACTAGCACCTACGAGCAGTACTTC.

The chain carries TRBV7-9 and TRBJ1-4, with a tentative D call TRBD1 (5 bases). The CDR3 is 14 residues long. Looked up from germline, CDR1 is SEHNR and CDR2 is FQNEAQ (reference sequence). Trimming removed 1 base at V and 4 bases at J, with 7 bases between. The CDR3 protein is CASSLGQINEKLFF. The CDR3 region has the DNA TGTGCCAGCAGCTTAGGACAGATTAATGAAAAACTGTTTTTT.

This clone has more than one count but fewer than ten. V gene TRBV7-9 combines with J gene TRBJ2-7; 7 bases fit TRBD1. Germline-derived CDR1 and CDR2 are SEHNR and FQNEAQ (reference sequence). The V segment lost 5 bases and the J segment 2 bases; nucleotides outside the gene matches: 6. This CDR3 is 14 amino acids long. The CDR3 sequence: CASSRQGDTYEQYF. CDR3 DNA: TGTGCCAGCAGCCGTCAGGGGGATACCTACGAGCAGTACTTC.

The genes are TRBV30 and TRBJ2-7; 10 positions match TRBD1. There are 14 residues in the CDR3. The junction had 5 bases not matched to a gene; V was cut back by 4 bases and J by 2 bases. Germline V gives CDR1 GTSNPN, CDR2 SVGIG (reference sequence). This CDR3 reads CAWIPDRGAYEQYF. CDR3 coding DNA: TGTGCCTGGATTCCGGACAGGGGGGCCTACGAGCAGTACTTC.

The chain employs TRBV7-2 and TRBJ1-3; D is perhaps TRBD1 (5 bases). Germline loops: CDR1 SGHTA, CDR2 FQGNSA. This CDR3 has 15 residues. V gave up 4 bases and J gave up 0 bases, with 10 bases separating them. For the CDR3, the DNA is TGTGCCAGCAGCTCCGGGGGGGACTCTGGAAACACCATATATTTT. Residues: CASSSGGDSGNTIYF. Together with reference TRBV7-2 and TRBJ1-3, the CDR3 gives the full variable domain: GAGVSQSPSNKVTEKGKDVELRCDPISGHTALYWYRQSLGQGLEFLIYFQGNSAPDKSGLPSDRFSAERTGGSVSTLTIQRTQQEDSAVYLCASSSGGDSGNTIYFGEGSWLTVV.